This passage covers 6 T cell receptor beta chains from one sample sequenced in a study of T cell changes during pregnancy in multiple sclerosis. TCRdb keeps only in-frame clones here, not all; method: immunoSEQ multiplex PCR. The table records 15,000 or so clones, about four fifths of them present only once. The sample here was CD8+ T cells from peripheral blood mononuclear cells, taken in the third trimester of pregnancy. All receptors derive from a female donor in good health, enrolled as a control in a pregnancy study.

The V and J genes are TRBV10-3 and TRBJ2-1; 7 bases are a match to TRBD2. The CDR3 length is 14 residues. The junction had 8 bases not matched to a gene; V was cut back by 7 bases and J by 5 bases. Germline V gene sequence: CDR1 ENHRY, CDR2 SYGVKD. The CDR3 here is CAITRGGTDNEQFF. CDR3 nucleotide sequence: TGTGCCATCACCCGCGGGGGTACGGACAATGAGCAGTTCTTC.

This clone has only a few counts. The gene calls are TRBV10-1 and TRBJ2-3; unclear D gene. Germline CDR1 and CDR2: WNHNN and SYGVQD (reference sequence). Deletions cut 4 bases from V and 0 bases from J, with 5 bases between. The CDR3 runs to 13 residues. The CDR3, as DNA: TGCGCCAGCAGTGTGCAGAGCACAGATACGCAGTATTTT. The encoded protein is CASSVQSTDTQYF.

This clone was recorded only once. This chain connects TRBV2 to TRBJ2-2, with TRBD2 matching over 8 bases. The trim removed 4 bases at V and 3 bases at J, leaving 4 bases unmatched. Germline CDR1 is SNHLY and CDR2 is FYNNEI. The CDR3 length is 15 residues. The chain's CDR3 is CASSVSGKYTGELFF. The CDR3, as DNA: TGTGCCAGCAGTGTTAGCGGGAAGTACACCGGGGAGCTGTTTTTT.

The chain carries TRBV7-2 and TRBJ2-1; TRBD2 might be the D (5 bases). Germline assignment: CDR1 SGHTA and CDR2 FQGNSA. V lost 5 bases to trimming and J lost 10 bases, with 12 bases between them. CDR3 size: 12 residues. The CDR3 sequence is CASSHTPGEQFF. The CDR3 coding sequence is TGTGCCAGCAGCCATACCCCGGGGGAGCAGTTCTTC.

The gene calls are TRBV14 and TRBJ2-1, with TRBD2 as a possible D gene (5 bases). This CDR3 is 14 amino acids long. Trimming removed 5 bases at V and 5 bases at J, with 13 bases between. CDR1 and CDR2 from the germline V gene are SGHDN and FVKESK. In nucleotides, the CDR3 is TGTGCCAGCAGCTTAGCGTTGGGGAACAATGAGCAGTTCTTC. Translation: CASSLALGNNEQFF.

This clone was counted once. The genes are TRBV7-9 and TRBJ1-2, with D tentatively TRBD1 (6 bases). This CDR3 is built from 14 residues. Germline CDR1 and CDR2: SEHNR and FQNEAQ (reference sequence). The germline V and J ends were trimmed by 5 bases and 2 bases, with 12 bases remaining between them. The CDR3 region has the DNA TGTGCCAGCAGCCTTGGGGGGGCCAACTATGGCTACACCTTC. Amino acid sequence: CASSLGGANYGYTF.